This TCR beta chain was recovered during a study of cytomegalovirus exposure and HLA in healthy donors. The PCR had 60 Vbeta and 13 Jbeta primers. TCRdb's copy holds only in-frame clones and misses some; the assay was immunoSEQ multiplex PCR. The sample shows 150,000 or so clones, under 90% of them seen only once. The germline V gene encodes CDR1 KGHSH and CDR2 LQKENI. The CDR3 runs to 16 residues. The V and J ends lost 6 bases and 1 base, in that order; junction bases with no gene match: 9. The origin of this receptor is a man between 18 and 29 years old in good health and CMV-seronegative. The chain recombines TRBV18 with TRBJ2-3, with 8 nucleotides matching TRBD1. The sample taken for sequencing was PBMCs. The CDR3 nucleotides are TGTGCCAGCTCGGCCAGACCGGGACAGGGCACAGATACGCAGTATTTT. It translates to CASSARPGQGTDTQYF.